This T cell receptor beta chain was profiled in a study of OX40 agonist ivuxolimab in advanced cancers. Regarding the research as a whole: The costimulatory receptor OX40 (CD134) was targeted by ivuxolimab, a fully human IgG2 agonistic monoclonal antibody. Prior anti-PD-1, anti-PD-L1 or anti-CTLA-4 therapy was permitted, and 40% of dose-escalation patients had received checkpoint inhibitors. In the dose-escalation cohort, around four fifths of patients were male, and the mean age was 60 years with a range of roughly 20 to 80. Intravenous ivuxolimab was administered to patients every 2 weeks at six dose levels: 0.01, 0.1, 0.3, 1.5, 3 and 10 mg/kg. The paper describes the monotherapy dose-escalation part (N of about 52 patients) of the phase I trial of ivuxolimab. Peripheral TCRbeta sequencing was intended to test whether TCR sequence diversity was altered and clonal T-cell expansion was caused by ivuxolimab. Partial responses were achieved by three dose-escalation patients, of whom one had hepatocellular carcinoma and two had cutaneous melanoma. Among the approximately 50 dose-escalation patients, roughly 20 had hepatocellular carcinoma, 15 melanoma, 9 renal cell carcinoma and 9 head and neck cancer. Results the study describes overall, beyond this receptor: Low levels of normalized T-cell clonal expansion were also shown by some nonresponding patients. After ivuxolimab, CD8+ T cells had more expanded clones than CD4+ T cells on average. Partial responders in the 0.1-3.0 mg/kg groups had among the lowest normalized peripheral clonal expansion, especially among CD8+ T cells. The antigen specificity of the peripheral T cells that underwent clonal expansion was not determined. At doses of 0.1 to 3.0 mg/kg, clonal expansion of both CD4+ and CD8+ T cells in blood was seen between baseline and week 6.

Patients with autoimmune disease history or receiving systemic immunosuppression were excluded from the trial. Peripheral blood for TCR sequencing was drawn from every dose cohort at baseline, at cycle 4 day 1 and at cycle 7 day 1. The samples were drawn from a first-in-human, open-label, multicenter phase I dose-escalation trial of ivuxolimab. Adults with locally advanced or metastatic head and neck squamous cell, hepatocellular, melanoma or renal cell carcinoma were enrolled in the trial. Before TCR sequencing, CD4+ T cells and CD8+ T cells from peripheral blood were sorted into separate populations. Per the germline V gene, LGHNA is the CDR1 and YSLEER is the CDR2. V is shortened by 4 bases, J by 8 bases, and the region joining them spans 17 bases. The CDR3, cysteine through phenylalanine, is 14 amino acids long. Of the read, only the CDR3 DNA is kept; its 42 bases are in frame from base 1. A word on this clone: The antigen this receptor binds is unknown. No much larger clone exists at a distance of one base, and base qualities are not known.

To sequence the TCRbeta CDR3 region, genomic DNA was isolated from the sorted cells. TCRbeta CDR3 regions were sequenced using the immunoSEQ Assay. TCRdb's version of the immuneACCESS table is confined to in-frame rearrangements and falls short of the full clone set. An unresolved V gene accounts for under half of the shortfall where checked; the remainder is of unknown origin. Counted in this sample were tens of thousands of clones; over 80% of them appeared once. 36% of the sample is in the top ten clones. The sample here was CD4+ or CD8+ T cells sorted from blood, taken in a trial of the OX40 agonist ivuxolimab. The chain is assembled from TRBV4-3 and TRBJ1-2; perhaps TRBD1 is the D gene, with 5 bases matching. The clonotype originates from an adult with an advanced solid tumor such as melanoma, head and neck, liver or kidney cancer. The CDR3 is CASSPLSGPGGYTF. The sequenced DNA: TGCGCCAGCAGCCCCTTGTCAGGGCCCGGAGGCTACACCTTC.